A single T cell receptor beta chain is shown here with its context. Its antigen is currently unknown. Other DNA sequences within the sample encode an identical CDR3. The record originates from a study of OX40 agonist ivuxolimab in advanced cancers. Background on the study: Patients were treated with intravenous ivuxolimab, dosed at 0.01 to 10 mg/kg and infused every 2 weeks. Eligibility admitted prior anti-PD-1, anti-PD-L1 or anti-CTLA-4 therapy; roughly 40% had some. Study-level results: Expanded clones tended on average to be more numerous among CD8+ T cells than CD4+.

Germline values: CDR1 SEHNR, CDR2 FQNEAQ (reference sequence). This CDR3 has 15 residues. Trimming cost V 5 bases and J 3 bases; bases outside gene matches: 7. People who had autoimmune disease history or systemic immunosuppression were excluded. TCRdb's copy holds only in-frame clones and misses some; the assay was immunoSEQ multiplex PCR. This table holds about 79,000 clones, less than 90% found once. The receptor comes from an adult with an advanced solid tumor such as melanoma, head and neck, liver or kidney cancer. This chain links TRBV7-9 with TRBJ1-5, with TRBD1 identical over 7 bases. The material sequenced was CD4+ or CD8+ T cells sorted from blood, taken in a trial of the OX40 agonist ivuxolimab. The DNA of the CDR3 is TGTGCCAGCAGCCCAGGGGGGGGTCCCAATCAGCCCCAGCATTTT. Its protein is CASSPGGGPNQPQHF. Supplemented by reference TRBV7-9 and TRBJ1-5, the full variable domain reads DTGVSQNPRHKITKRGQNVTFRCDPISEHNRLYWYRQTLGQGPEFLTYFQNEAQLEKSRLLSDRFSAERPKGSFSTLEIQRTEQGDSAMYLCASSPGGGPNQPQHFGDGTRLSIL.